This T cell receptor (beta chain) was recovered during a study of molecular identifiers for immune sequencing clone quantification. Study conclusions and caveats: In naive cells, clones above 20 RNA copies held under 1% of molecules, whereas in effector cells they held over 99%.

Ten or more counts support this clonotype. Its antigen remains unknown. Sorted inputs of roughly 17,000 to 1,000,000 cells, with 10%, 30% or 50% RNA, yielded naive CD8 libraries. As CD8+CD4-CCR7+CD45RA+ cells, naive CD8 T cells were sorted. Methods described previously, with TCR primers listed, were used for bulk TCR libraries. One entry per CDR3 protein results from TCRdb running MiXCR on the PCR reads. The sample yields 88,000 or so distinct CDR3 sequences, roughly 21% seen once. Per the germline V gene, CDR1 is PRHDT and CDR2 is FYEKMQ (reference sequence). The V end was cut by 0 bases, the J end by 3 bases, with 17 bases between. This CDR3 has 17 amino acids.

This chain uses TRBV13 with TRBJ2-5; TRBD2 is a possible D gene (6 bases). The sequenced sample consisted of naive CD8+ T cells from blood, with Jurkat cell RNA spiked in. Subset of the sample: FACS-sorted CD8+CD4-CCR7+CD45RA+ naive T cells. The sequence was collected from a human donor in good health. Some libraries in this study had Jurkat cell RNA spiked in. The CDR3 reads CASSLGSWGIAEETQYF. CDR3 in DNA: TGTGCCAGCAGCTTAGGATCTTGGGGTATAGCGGAAGAGACCCAGTACTTC.